These 31 T cell receptor beta chains were sequenced from one sample in a study of T cell therapy after organ transplantation. No antigen has been assigned to these receptors. Repertoires were generated with immunoSEQ multiplex PCR, while TCRdb's copy carries only in-frame clones and drops some. Counted here are around 50,000 clones, around 93% occurring once; the ten biggest clones make up 2.5% to 3.5%. This specimen was CD8+ T cells from blood, taken before autologous CMV-specific T cell therapy. These receptor sequences come from a human patient who had received a solid organ transplant and had CMV disease.

CDR3 DNA sequence: TGTGCCAGCAGCTTGGATGTTAGAGGGACATCCAGGCTGGAGACCCAGTACTTC. Translated, it gives CASSLDVRGTSRLETQYF. The genes are TRBV5-8 and TRBJ2-5, with D possibly TRBD1 on 6 matching bases. CDR3 size: 18 residues. V lost 0 bases to trimming and J lost 5 bases, with 23 bases between them. CDR1 is SGHTS, CDR2 YDEGEE, per germline.

The gene calls are TRBV6-5 and TRBJ2-5, with D perhaps matching TRBD2 (5 bases). This CDR3 contains 14 residues. Germline loops: CDR1 MNHEY, CDR2 SVGAGI. V was clipped by 6 bases and J by 2 bases, with 13 bases between them. In nucleotides, the CDR3 is TGTGCCAGCAGGACGTCGGAGGAGCAAGAGACCCAGTACTTC. Amino acid sequence: CASRTSEEQETQYF.

This rearrangement joins TRBV30 to TRBJ2-7; 7 nucleotides line up with TRBD2. The CDR3 contains 12 residues. After removal of 4 bases from V and 4 bases from J, the junction contained 4 bases not matched to a gene. From germline, CDR1 is GTSNPN and CDR2 SVGIG (reference sequence). The CDR3 protein is CAWNRGVYEQYF. The DNA for the CDR3 is TGTGCCTGGAATCGGGGGGTTTACGAGCAGTACTTC.

This clone was seen a single time. This rearrangement joins TRBV27 to TRBJ2-6; 8 nucleotides match TRBD1. This CDR3 region has 17 residues. Germline CDR1 and CDR2: MNHEY and SMNVEV (reference sequence). V gave up 5 bases and J gave up 2 bases; unmatched junction bases: 8. The chain's CDR3 is CASSLKTGAAGANVLTF. Written as DNA, the CDR3 is TGTGCCAGCAGTCTCAAGACAGGGGCAGCTGGGGCCAACGTCCTGACTTTC.

The chain links TRBV4-1 to TRBJ2-7; maybe TRBD1 (5 bases). V lost 0 bases to trimming and J lost 3 bases, with 9 bases between them. Germline values: CDR1 MGHRA, CDR2 YSYEKL. The CDR3 is 14 residues long. The CDR3 DNA reads as TGCGCCAGCAGCCAAGAGCCCAGGGACTACGAGCAGTACTTC. Its translation: CASSQEPRDYEQYF.

The chain combines TRBV19 with TRBJ2-7; 7 bases are a match to TRBD2. The CDR3 extends over 12 amino acids. Per the germline V gene, CDR1 is LNHDA and CDR2 is SQIVND (reference sequence). V trimming: 9 bases; J trimming: 2 bases; junction bases outside the gene matches: 4. CDR3 in DNA: TGTGCCAGCGGGGGGAGTGCCTACGAGCAGTACTTC. Residues: CASGGSAYEQYF. Filled out from reference TRBV19 and TRBJ2-7, the complete variable domain reads DGGITQSPKYLFRKEGQNVTLSCEQNLNHDAMYWYRQDPGQGLRLIYYSQIVNDFQKGDIAEGYSVSREKKESFPLTVTSAQKNPTAFYLCASGGSAYEQYFGPGTRLTVT.

The genes are TRBV5-1 and TRBJ2-2, with D possibly matching TRBD1 (5 bases). Deletions cut 0 bases from V and 6 bases from J, with 15 bases between. The CDR3 is made up of 16 amino acids. The V gene's germline CDR1 is SGHRS and CDR2 YFSETQ. The DNA of the CDR3 is TGCGCCAGCAGCTTGGCCGGTGGGGCCCCCCCCGGGGAGCTGTTTTTT. Its translation: CASSLAGGAPPGELFF. The whole variable domain, filled in from reference TRBV5-1 and TRBJ2-2, reads KAGVTQTPRYLIKTRGQQVTLSCSPISGHRSVSWYQQTPGQGLQFLFEYFSETQRNKGNFPGRFSGRQFSNSRSEMNVSTLELGDSALYLCASSLAGGAPPGELFFGEGSRLTVL.

A single count supports this clone. The gene calls are TRBV6-1 and TRBJ1-1; a weak D match, TRBD1 (5 bases). V lost 7 bases to trimming and J lost 6 bases, with 15 bases between them. Looked up from germline, CDR1 is MNHNS and CDR2 is SASEGT. This CDR3 comprises 13 residues. CDR3 protein: CASTELLGAEAFF. The CDR3 DNA reads as TGTGCCAGCACGGAGTTACTAGGGGCTGAAGCTTTCTTT.

CDR3 nucleotide sequence: TGTGCCAGCAGCCCTAGTCTTGAGCAGTACTTC. Its protein is CASSPSLEQYF. J is TRBJ2-5 and V is TRBV7-9; no definite D call. CDR3 length equals 11 residues. Per the germline V gene, CDR1 is SEHNR and CDR2 is FQNEAQ (reference sequence). The V and J ends lost 5 bases and 11 bases respectively, with 12 bases between them. The full variable domain, completed using reference TRBV7-9 and TRBJ2-5, is DTGVSQNPRHKITKRGQNVTFRCDPISEHNRLYWYRQTLGQGPEFLTYFQNEAQLEKSRLLSDRFSAERPKGSFSTLEIQRTEQGDSAMYLCASSPSLEQYFGPGTRLLVL.

This clone was counted a few times. V usage is TRBV30 and J usage is TRBJ1-5, with D hard to call. Germline assignment: CDR1 GTSNPN and CDR2 SVGIG (reference sequence). This CDR3 has 12 amino acids. The V end was cut by 1 base, the J end by 9 bases, with 10 bases between. DNA of the CDR3: TGTGCCTGGAGTGCTTCCCCGGGGCCCCAGCATTTT. Translating gives CAWSASPGPQHF.

V and J are TRBV13 and TRBJ2-5, with D perhaps given as TRBD1 or TRBD2 (5 bases each). Near its end, the DNA agrees better with TRBJ2-7, so the J call may be wrong. The CDR3 sequence is 12 residues long. Per the germline V gene, CDR1 is PRHDT and CDR2 is FYEKMQ (reference sequence). For the CDR3, the DNA is TGTGCCAGCAGCTTGGGGGTGGGCGAGCAGTACTTC. It specifies CASSLGVGEQYF.

In this sample, this clone turned up once. The chain is built from TRBV4-3 and TRBJ1-4, with 7 positions matching TRBD1. The V and J ends lost 4 bases and 7 bases, in that order; junction bases with no gene match: 9. The CDR3 is 15 residues long. In germline, CDR1 is LGHNA, CDR2 YSLEER. The CDR3 protein is CASSRLLAGGEKLFF. The CDR3, as DNA: TGCGCCAGCAGCCGGCTCCTGGCAGGGGGTGAAAAACTGTTTTTT.

Only one count was recorded for this clone. This chain uses TRBV30 with TRBJ2-7, with D maybe TRBD2 (5 bases). This CDR3 has 14 residues. Trimming removed 3 bases from V and 2 bases from J, with 14 bases in between. The germline V gene has CDR1 GTSNPN and CDR2 SVGIG (reference sequence). The CDR3 sequence: CAWREYHGAYEQYF. The CDR3 DNA is TGTGCCTGGAGGGAGTATCACGGGGCCTACGAGCAGTACTTC. The full variable domain, rest sourced from reference TRBV30 and TRBJ2-7, is SQTIHQWPATLVQPVGSPLSLECTVEGTSNPNLYWYRQAAGRGLQLLFYSVGIGQISSEVPQNLSASRPQDRQFILSSKKLLLSDSGFYLCAWREYHGAYEQYFGPGTRLTVT.

CDR3 bases: TGTGCCAGCAGTTTGGGAACAGTCGCTGAAGCTTTCTTT. This codes for CASSLGTVAEAFF. The chain couples TRBV6-5 to TRBJ1-1; D not resolved. CDR1 MNHEY and CDR2 SVGAGI come from the germline V gene. The CDR3 is made up of 13 amino acids. Trimming removed 4 bases from V and 6 bases from J, with 12 bases in between.

Remarks on this clone: The same CDR3 also results from other DNA sequences found in this sample. This chain uses TRBV6-5 with TRBJ1-2; no definite D call. The CDR3 consists of 12 residues. V was pared by 3 bases and J by 8 bases, with 10 bases between. Germline V gene sequence: CDR1 MNHEY, CDR2 SVGAGI. CDR3 nucleotides: TGTGCCAGCAGTTATGGTGGCGCGGGCTACACCTTC. Protein: CASSYGGAGYTF.

The J gene is TRBJ2-2, the V gene TRBV11-2; D possibly matches TRBD1 or TRBD2 (5 bases each). CDR3 length equals 15 residues. V was cut by 0 bases and J by 6 bases, with 11 bases left in between. The V gene's germline CDR1 is SGHAT and CDR2 FQNNGV. The CDR3 loop reads CASSLDRGRAGELFF. For the CDR3, the DNA is TGTGCCAGCAGCTTAGATAGGGGACGGGCCGGGGAGCTGTTTTTT.

The chain uses TRBV6-5 and TRBJ1-1; D call uncertain. V lost 2 bases, J lost 3 bases, and 13 bases lay in between. CDR3 length: 15 amino acids. Germline assignment: CDR1 MNHEY and CDR2 SVGAGI. Written as DNA, the CDR3 is TGTGCCAGCAGTTACAATCAGGTCACGGACACTGAAGCTTTCTTT. This gives the protein CASSYNQVTDTEAFF.

V and J are TRBV7-2 and TRBJ2-7, with 7 nucleotides matching TRBD2. The CDR3 covers 14 residues. CDR1 is SGHTA, CDR2 FQGNSA, per germline. The ends lost 5 bases at V and 6 bases at J; junction bases unmatched: 10. The CDR3 sequence: CASSPRGSGVEQYF. The CDR3 nucleotides are TGTGCCAGCAGCCCCCGGGGGAGCGGGGTCGAGCAGTACTTC.

The chain links TRBV29-1 to TRBJ1-1; TRBD1 might be the D (6 bases). Germline V gene sequence: CDR1 SQVTM, CDR2 ANQGSEA. The CDR3 contains 13 residues. V gave up 6 bases and J gave up 7 bases, with 18 bases separating them. The CDR3 DNA is TGCAGCGTATATGGGGGCCGATCCCTTGAAGCTTTCTTT. Its protein is CSVYGGRSLEAFF.

The rearrangement uses TRBV4-3 and TRBJ2-5, with D hard to call. Near its end, the DNA agrees better with TRBJ2-7, so the J call may be wrong. Germline CDR1 is LGHNA and CDR2 is YSLEER. The CDR3 is 17 residues long. The CDR3 here is CASSQDPGPKGAYEQYF. The CDR3 DNA sequence: TGCGCCAGCAGCCAAGATCCTGGACCCAAGGGCGCCTACGAGCAGTACTTC.

V usage is TRBV18 and J usage is TRBJ2-7, with TRBD1 as a possible D gene (6 bases). Between the trimmed V and J ends, which lost 3 bases and 2 bases, there was a span of 14 bases. The CDR3 consists of 15 residues. The germline gives CDR1 KGHSH, CDR2 LQKENI. The CDR3, as DNA: TGTGCCAGCTCACCCAAACAGGGTGCAACCTACGAGCAGTACTTC. As protein: CASSPKQGATYEQYF.

The chain recombines TRBV25-1 with TRBJ2-1; TRBD1 might be the D (6 bases). The CDR3 has 15 amino acids. Germline CDR1 is MGHDK and CDR2 is SYGVNS. V gave up 3 bases and J gave up 4 bases, with 13 bases separating them. CDR3 in amino acids: CASSDPQGWYNEQFF. As DNA, the CDR3 is TGTGCCAGCAGTGACCCCCAGGGGTGGTACAATGAGCAGTTCTTC.

The chain has TRBV9 and TRBJ1-4, with unresolved D. Trimming took 0 bases from V and 5 from J, leaving 11 bases between them. The CDR3 runs 15 residues. Germline CDR1 is SGDLS and CDR2 is YYNGEE. DNA for the CDR3: TGTGCCAGCAGCGTAGGGGCTGAGTTGAATGAAAAACTGTTTTTT. It encodes CASSVGAELNEKLFF.

The chain has TRBV5-6 and TRBJ2-1, with 7 positions matching TRBD1. This CDR3 contains 14 residues. Trimming cost V 0 bases and J 6 bases; bases outside gene matches: 3. Germline lookup yields CDR1 SGHDT and CDR2 YYEEEE. This chain's CDR3 is CASSLADRVNEQFF. DNA of the CDR3: TGTGCCAGCAGCTTGGCTGACAGGGTCAATGAGCAGTTCTTC.

The chain couples TRBV7-9 to TRBJ2-3; weak D call: TRBD2 (6 bases). CDR1 and CDR2 (germline): SEHNR, FQNEAQ (reference sequence). V lost 5 bases to trimming and J lost 2 bases, with 26 bases between them. This CDR3 region has 19 residues. CDR3 in amino acids: CASSRRKFVDYDITDTQYF. The DNA of the CDR3 is TGTGCCAGCAGCCGAAGAAAATTTGTGGACTACGATATCACAGATACGCAGTATTTT.

This clone has just one count. The chain employs TRBV13 and TRBJ2-1, with 8 bases fitting TRBD1. V shed 5 bases, J shed 4 bases, and the junction held 10 bases outside the gene matches. CDR1 and CDR2 (germline): PRHDT, FYEKMQ (reference sequence). The CDR3 is 16 amino acids. CDR3 coding DNA: TGTGCCAGCAGCGGCCCTGGGACAGGAGTTTACAATGAGCAGTTCTTC. It is translated as CASSGPGTGVYNEQFF.

The chain recombines TRBV11-2 with TRBJ2-7, with a weak D call TRBD2 (5 bases). This CDR3 comprises 16 residues. The ends were cut back, 5 bases at V and 0 bases at J, with 17 bases in the middle. Looked up from germline, CDR1 is SGHAT and CDR2 is FQNNGV. CDR3 loop: CASSPPLGVGSYEQYF. The CDR3 DNA reads TGTGCCAGCAGCCCCCCCCTCGGGGTGGGCTCCTACGAGCAGTACTTC.

The chain joins TRBV2 to TRBJ1-1; 8 bases fit TRBD1. Per germline, CDR1 SNHLY and CDR2 FYNNEI. The CDR3 has 13 residues. Losses at the gene ends were 3 bases for V and 13 bases for J; bases not matched to a gene: 10. The CDR3 loop reads CASSDRDRSPLFF. The CDR3 coding sequence is TGTGCCAGCAGTGACCGGGACAGGTCCCCTCTTTTCTTT.

The chain couples TRBV6-6 to TRBJ2-7; 8 positions agree with TRBD1. The CDR3 has 14 amino acids. V was clipped by 4 bases and J by 0 bases; unmatched bases: 2. Per the germline V gene, CDR1 is MNHNY and CDR2 is SVGAGI (reference sequence). The DNA of the CDR3 is TGTGCCAGCAGTTGGACAGGGAGCTCCTACGAGCAGTACTTC. This encodes CASSWTGSSYEQYF.

This sequence joins TRBV7-9 and TRBJ2-2; D ambiguous. The germline V gene encodes CDR1 SEHNR and CDR2 FQNEAQ (reference sequence). This CDR3 is built from 14 residues. V shed 6 bases and J shed 5 bases, with 13 bases lying between them. Here the CDR3 reads CASSLVLGTGELFF. CDR3 coding DNA: TGTGCCAGCAGTCTTGTCCTAGGGACCGGGGAGCTGTTTTTT.

The rearrangement joins TRBV4-1 to TRBJ2-2, with TRBD1 matching 11 bases. The germline V gene has CDR1 MGHRA and CDR2 YSYEKL. V lost 4 bases and J lost 1; bases outside the gene matches: 11. This CDR3 region has 19 residues. The chain's CDR3 is CASSRAETGQGENTGELFF. The CDR3 DNA reads TGCGCCAGCAGCCGCGCAGAGACGGGACAGGGGGAGAACACCGGGGAGCTGTTTTTT.